The 18 T cell receptor beta chains listed next were all sequenced from one sample in a study of shared clonotypes between healthy human individuals. Sequenced by immunoSEQ multiplex PCR; TCRdb stores in-frame clones only, minus some. The table has millions of clones, around 95% seen once. Sequenced sample: naive CD4+ T cells sorted from blood. The subset is: CD45RA+ positively selected. These receptor sequences come from a man between 18 and 35 years old in good health.

The V and J genes are TRBV13 and TRBJ2-7, with 7 positions matching TRBD1. This CDR3 has 14 residues. With 4 bases clipped from V and 5 bases from J, the junction kept 8 bases outside the gene matches. Germline-derived CDR1 and CDR2 are PRHDT and FYEKMQ (reference sequence). The DNA for the CDR3 is TGTGCCAGCAGCTCACAGGGGAATGAGCACGAGCAGTACTTC. This codes for CASSSQGNEHEQYF.

This sequence joins TRBV28 and TRBJ1-5, with 7 bases that match TRBD1. The junction had 8 bases not matched to a gene; V was cut back by 5 bases and J by 1 base. CDR3 length: 16 amino acids. Germline V gene data show CDR1 as MDHEN and CDR2 as SYDVKM. The CDR3: CASSVTGMWSNQPQHF. CDR3 DNA: TGTGCCAGCAGTGTGACAGGGATGTGGAGCAATCAGCCCCAGCATTTT.

V and J are TRBV7-9 and TRBJ1-5; weak D call: TRBD1 (6 bases). The CDR3 sequence is 13 residues long. V lost 5 bases, J lost 4 bases, and 9 bases lay in between. Germline CDR1 SEHNR, CDR2 FQNEAQ (reference sequence). CDR3 DNA sequence: TGTGCCAGCAGCCTCGGACAGAATCAGCCCCAGCATTTT. Protein sequence: CASSLGQNQPQHF.

The V and J genes are TRBV30 and TRBJ2-2; D is unclear. With 1 base removed from V and 6 bases from J, the gap between germline ends came to 9 bases. Germline V CDR1 and CDR2: GTSNPN, SVGIG (reference sequence). The CDR3 contains 13 residues. CDR3 nucleotide sequence: TGTGCCTGGAGTGGGATGAAGGCCGGGGAGCTGTTTTTT. Its protein product is CAWSGMKAGELFF.

This sequence joins TRBV2 and TRBJ1-2, with 7 bases identical to TRBD1. The J segment lost 4 bases and the V segment lost 6 bases, leaving 8 bases of the junction unmatched. Germline loops: CDR1 SNHLY, CDR2 FYNNEI. The CDR3 runs 14 residues. CDR3 amino acids: CASRAGQSLYGYTF. Here the CDR3 DNA reads TGTGCCAGCAGAGCGGGACAGAGCCTCTATGGCTACACCTTC. Variable domain in full (rest from reference TRBV2 and TRBJ1-2): EPEVTQTPSHQVTQMGQEVILRCVPISNHLYFYWYRQILGQKVEFLVSFYNNEISEKSEIFDDQFSVERPDGSNFTLKIRSTKLEDSAMYFCASRAGQSLYGYTFGSGTRLTVV.

This clone was detected once. The chain couples TRBV7-2 to TRBJ2-3; D is perhaps TRBD2 (5 bases). Trimming left V 5 bases short and J 10 bases short, with 22 bases between. The CDR3 contains 15 residues. Germline V CDR1 and CDR2: SGHTA, FQGNSA. CDR3 coding DNA: TGTGCCAGCAGCCTAGGCTACGGGGATTTGACGTCGCAGTATTTT. Translation gives CASSLGYGDLTSQYF.

This chain uses TRBV12-2 with TRBJ1-4. TRBV12-2 is described as a pseudogene. The CDR3 covers 15 residues. The CDR3 region has the DNA TGTGCAAGTCGGCACTTAGGGTCAACTAATGAAAAACTGTTTTTT. Its protein is CASRHLGSTNEKLFF.

Comment on this clone: Other DNA sequences of this sample code for an identical CDR3. This chain uses TRBV7-9 with TRBJ2-2, with 13 bases fitting TRBD2. The CDR3 totals 17 residues. V shed 5 bases and J 0 bases; nucleotides not matched to a gene: 3. Germline V gives CDR1 SEHNR, CDR2 FQNEAQ (reference sequence). CDR3 region: CASSRGTSGTNTGELFF. CDR3 DNA: TGTGCCAGCAGCCGAGGGACTAGCGGGACGAACACCGGGGAGCTGTTTTTT. Supplemented by reference TRBV7-9 and TRBJ2-2, the full variable domain reads DTGVSQNPRHKITKRGQNVTFRCDPISEHNRLYWYRQTLGQGPEFLTYFQNEAQLEKSRLLSDRFSAERPKGSFSTLEIQRTEQGDSAMYLCASSRGTSGTNTGELFFGEGSRLTVL.

The CDR3 coding sequence is TGTGCCAGCAGCTTAGGCACGGTAGCGTCAACGAGCTCCTACGAGCAGTACTTC. It translates to CASSLGTVASTSSYEQYF. This chain links TRBV11-2 with TRBJ2-7; a possible D gene is TRBD2 (5 bases). Looked up from germline, CDR1 is SGHAT and CDR2 is FQNNGV. This CDR3 contains 18 residues. V was shortened by 1 base and J by 0 bases, with 19 bases between the two germline ends.

The gene calls are TRBV18 and TRBJ1-1; D gene unclear. Trimming shortened V by 1 base and J by 3 bases, and 15 bases separated the two germline ends. This CDR3 region has 16 residues. The germline gives CDR1 KGHSH, CDR2 LQKENI. The CDR3 region is CASSPQSGRSYTEAFF. The CDR3 DNA sequence: TGTGCCAGCTCACCACAGTCAGGAAGGTCATACACTGAAGCTTTCTTT.

The chain uses TRBV4-1 and TRBJ1-5, with 7 bases aligning to TRBD1. Germline V lookup: CDR1 MGHRA, CDR2 YSYEKL. The CDR3 is 16 residues long. V lost 2 bases, J lost 4 bases, and 8 bases stayed unmatched. CDR3 sequence (DNA): TGCGCCAGCAGCCAAATCGGGACAGCATCAAATCAGCCCCAGCATTTT. It is translated as CASSQIGTASNQPQHF.

V is TRBV6-1 and J is TRBJ1-3, with 7 bases fitting TRBD1. The CDR3 sequence is 15 residues long. The V gene end was trimmed by 5 bases and the J gene end by 0 bases; junction bases not matched to a gene: 4. Germline CDR1 reads MNHNS; CDR2 reads SASEGT. CDR3 bases: TGTGCCAGCAGTCTGACAGGGAACTCTGGAAACACCATATATTTT. Translation gives CASSLTGNSGNTIYF.

J is TRBJ2-3 and V is TRBV5-1; possibly TRBD2 for D (5 bases). Germline V gene data show CDR1 as SGHRS and CDR2 as YFSETQ. The CDR3 consists of 16 residues. V dropped 5 bases and J dropped 5 bases, with 21 bases sitting between them. CDR3 loop: CASRKPGPQAGDTQYF. The CDR3 region has the DNA TGCGCCAGCAGAAAACCGGGTCCCCAGGCGGGAGATACGCAGTATTTT.

The sample holds one count of this clone. Other DNA sequences in this specimen translate into the identical CDR3. The chain combines TRBV14 with TRBJ2-7; D is uncertain. Germline-derived CDR1 and CDR2 are SGHDN and FVKESK. The CDR3 spans 11 residues. Trimming took off 3 bases at V and 1 base at J, with 1 base between the two ends. For the CDR3, the DNA is TGTGCCAGCAGCCATTCCTACGAGCAGTACTTC. Translated, it gives CASSHSYEQYF.

The chain couples TRBV30 to TRBJ2-7; D gene ambiguous. Between the trimmed V and J ends, which lost 4 bases and 4 bases, there was a span of 8 bases. Germline CDR1 and CDR2: GTSNPN and SVGIG (reference sequence). The CDR3 length is 11 residues. CDR3 DNA: TGTGCCTGGAAGGCAGAATACGAGCAGTACTTC. Its protein is CAWKAEYEQYF.

The chain combines TRBV30 with TRBJ1-6; D unclear. Trimming removed 3 bases at V and 7 bases at J, with 13 bases between. This CDR3 spans 14 amino acids. The germline V gene encodes CDR1 GTSNPN and CDR2 SVGIG (reference sequence). CDR3 sequence reads: CAWRGPVGNSPLHF. The DNA for the CDR3 is TGTGCCTGGAGAGGACCCGTCGGAAATTCACCCCTCCACTTT.

The chain's CDR3 is CASSLGDRGYGYTF. CDR3 sequence (DNA): TGTGCCAGCAGCTTGGGTGACAGGGGCTATGGCTACACCTTC. The rearrangement uses TRBV5-6 and TRBJ1-2, with 8 bases lining up with TRBD1. The CDR3 totals 14 residues. CDR1 is SGHDT and CDR2 is YYEEEE in the germline V gene. J lost 4 bases, V lost 0 bases, and 2 bases had no gene match.

CDR3 residues: CASSVAAGQGTDTQYF. The CDR3 DNA follows: TGTGCCAGCAGCGTAGCTGCCGGCCAGGGGACAGATACGCAGTATTTT. This chain connects TRBV9 to TRBJ2-3, with a weak D call TRBD1 (6 bases). The germline CDR1 and CDR2 sequences are SGDLS and YYNGEE. This CDR3 region has 16 residues. The V end was cut by 0 bases, the J end by 3 bases, with 14 bases between.